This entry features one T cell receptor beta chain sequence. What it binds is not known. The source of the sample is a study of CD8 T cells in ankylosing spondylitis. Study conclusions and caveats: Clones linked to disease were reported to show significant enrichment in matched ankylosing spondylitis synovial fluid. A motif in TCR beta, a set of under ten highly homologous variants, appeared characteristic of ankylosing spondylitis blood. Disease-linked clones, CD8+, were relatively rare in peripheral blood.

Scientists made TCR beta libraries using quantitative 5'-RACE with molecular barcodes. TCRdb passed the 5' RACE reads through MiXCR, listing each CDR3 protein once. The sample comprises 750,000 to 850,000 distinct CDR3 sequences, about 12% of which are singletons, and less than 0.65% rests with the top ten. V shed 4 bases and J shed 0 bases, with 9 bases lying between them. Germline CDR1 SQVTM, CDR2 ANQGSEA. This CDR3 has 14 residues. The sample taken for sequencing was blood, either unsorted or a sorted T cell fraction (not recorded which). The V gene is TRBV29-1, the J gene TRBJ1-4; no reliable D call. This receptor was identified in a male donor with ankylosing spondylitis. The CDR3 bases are TGCAGCGTTGGCGAGGGCCCAACTAATGAAAAACTGTTTTTT. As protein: CSVGEGPTNEKLFF.